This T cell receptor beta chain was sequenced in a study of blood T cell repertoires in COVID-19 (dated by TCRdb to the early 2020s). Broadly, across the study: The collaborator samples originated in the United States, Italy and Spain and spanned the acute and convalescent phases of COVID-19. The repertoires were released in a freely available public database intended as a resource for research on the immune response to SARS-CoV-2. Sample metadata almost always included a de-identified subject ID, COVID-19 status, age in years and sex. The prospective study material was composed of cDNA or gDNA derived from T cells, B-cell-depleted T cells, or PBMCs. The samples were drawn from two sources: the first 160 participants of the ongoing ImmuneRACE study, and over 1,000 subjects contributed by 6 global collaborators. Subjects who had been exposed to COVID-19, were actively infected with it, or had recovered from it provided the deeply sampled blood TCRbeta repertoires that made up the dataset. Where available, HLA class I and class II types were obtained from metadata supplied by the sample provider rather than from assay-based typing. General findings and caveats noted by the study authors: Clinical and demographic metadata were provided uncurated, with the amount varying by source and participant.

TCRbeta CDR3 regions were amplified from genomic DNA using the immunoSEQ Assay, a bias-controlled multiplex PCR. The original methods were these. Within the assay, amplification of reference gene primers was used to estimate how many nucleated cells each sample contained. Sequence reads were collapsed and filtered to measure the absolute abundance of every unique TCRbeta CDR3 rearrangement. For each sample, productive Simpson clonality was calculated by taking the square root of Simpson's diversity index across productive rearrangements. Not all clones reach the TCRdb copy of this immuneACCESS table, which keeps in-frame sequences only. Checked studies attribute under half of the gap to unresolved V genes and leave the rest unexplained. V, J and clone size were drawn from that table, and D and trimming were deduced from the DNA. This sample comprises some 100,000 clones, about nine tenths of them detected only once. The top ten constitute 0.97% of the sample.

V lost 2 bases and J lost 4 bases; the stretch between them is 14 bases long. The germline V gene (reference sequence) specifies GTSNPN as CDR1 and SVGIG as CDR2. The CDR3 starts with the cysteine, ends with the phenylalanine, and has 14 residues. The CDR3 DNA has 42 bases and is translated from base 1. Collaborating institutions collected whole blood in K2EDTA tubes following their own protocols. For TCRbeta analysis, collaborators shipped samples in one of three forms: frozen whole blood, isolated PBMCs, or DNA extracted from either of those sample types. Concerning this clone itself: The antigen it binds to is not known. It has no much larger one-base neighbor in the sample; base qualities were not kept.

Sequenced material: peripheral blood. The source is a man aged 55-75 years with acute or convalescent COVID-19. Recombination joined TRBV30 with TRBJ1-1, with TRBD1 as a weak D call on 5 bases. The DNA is TGTGCCTGGAGTTGGGGGGTGGGGACCACTGAAGCTTTCTTT. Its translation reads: CAWSWGVGTTEAFF.